Below, one T cell receptor beta chain is given with its context. This entry belongs to a study of blood T cell repertoires in COVID-19. Study-level information: COVID-19 samples from acute and convalescent phases originated in the United States, Italy and Spain. The cDNA or gDNA used as material had been derived from T cells, B-cell-depleted T cells, or PBMCs.

V lost 3 bases and J lost 0; bases outside the gene matches: 8. The CDR3 consists of 16 residues. The germline V gene encodes CDR1 SGDLS and CDR2 YYNGEE. In the original analysis: For nucleated cells, counts were estimated from reference gene primer amplification. This table comes from immunoSEQ multiplex PCR, and its TCRdb copy is limited to in-frame clones, with some not included. V and J calls and clone size come straight from that table; D and trimming were deduced from the DNA. This table has about 210,000 clones, around 88% appearing once. This clonotype was sampled from a man between 18 and 29 years old with active or convalescent COVID-19. The sample taken for sequencing was peripheral blood. The chain links TRBV9 to TRBJ1-1, with 7 bases lining up with TRBD1. The CDR3 loop is CASSGRGGRVNTEAFF. For the CDR3, the DNA is TGTGCCAGCAGCGGGCGAGGGGGCAGGGTGAACACTGAAGCTTTCTTT.